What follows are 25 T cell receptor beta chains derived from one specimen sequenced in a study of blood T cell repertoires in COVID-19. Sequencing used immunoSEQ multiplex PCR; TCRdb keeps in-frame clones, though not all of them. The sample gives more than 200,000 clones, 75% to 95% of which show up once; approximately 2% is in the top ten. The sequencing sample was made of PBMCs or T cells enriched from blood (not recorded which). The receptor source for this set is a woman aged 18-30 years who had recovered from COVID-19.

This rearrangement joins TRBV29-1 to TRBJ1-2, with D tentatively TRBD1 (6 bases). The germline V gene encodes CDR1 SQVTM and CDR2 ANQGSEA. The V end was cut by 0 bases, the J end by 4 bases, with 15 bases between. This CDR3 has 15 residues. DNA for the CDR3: TGCAGCGTTGAAGATATTGGGGGGGGCGCCTATGGCTACACCTTC. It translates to CSVEDIGGGAYGYTF.

CDR3 protein: CASSRGEQTEAFF. CDR3 sequence (DNA): TGTGCCAGCAGTAGGGGTGAGCAGACTGAAGCTTTCTTT. V gene TRBV6-5 combines with J gene TRBJ1-1; D is perhaps TRBD1 (5 bases). The CDR3 extends over 13 amino acids. In germline, CDR1 is MNHEY, CDR2 SVGAGI. V lost 5 bases, J lost 5 bases, and 12 bases lay in between.

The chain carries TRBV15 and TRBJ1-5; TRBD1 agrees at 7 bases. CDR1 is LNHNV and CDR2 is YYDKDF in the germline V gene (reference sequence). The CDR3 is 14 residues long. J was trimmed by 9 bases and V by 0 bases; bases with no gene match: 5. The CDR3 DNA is TGTGCCACCAGCAGAGACCTACAGGGGCCGCCCCAGCATTTT. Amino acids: CATSRDLQGPPQHF.

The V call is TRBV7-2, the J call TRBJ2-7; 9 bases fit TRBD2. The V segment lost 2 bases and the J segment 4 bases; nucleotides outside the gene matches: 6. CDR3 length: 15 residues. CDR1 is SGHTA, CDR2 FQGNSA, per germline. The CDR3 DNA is TGTGCCAGCAGCTTACAGTCTAGCGGGGTGTACGAGCAGTACTTC. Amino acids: CASSLQSSGVYEQYF. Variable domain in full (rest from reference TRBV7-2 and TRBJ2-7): GAGVSQSPSNKVTEKGKDVELRCDPISGHTALYWYRQSLGQGLEFLIYFQGNSAPDKSGLPSDRFSAERTGGSVSTLTIQRTQQEDSAVYLCASSLQSSGVYEQYFGPGTRLTVT.

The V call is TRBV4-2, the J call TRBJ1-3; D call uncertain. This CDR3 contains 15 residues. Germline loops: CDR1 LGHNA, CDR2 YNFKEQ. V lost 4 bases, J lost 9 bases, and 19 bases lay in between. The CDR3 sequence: CASSRVQASGGTIYF. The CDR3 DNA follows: TGTGCCAGCAGCCGTGTTCAGGCCTCCGGTGGCACCATATATTTT.

The CDR3 is CASSPGGYEQYF. The CDR3 bases are TGTGCCAGCAGTCCTGGCGGATACGAGCAGTACTTC. This chain uses TRBV12-3 or TRBV12-4 with TRBJ2-7; D gene uncertain. V dropped 5 bases and J dropped 4 bases, with 9 bases sitting between them. The CDR3 covers 12 residues.

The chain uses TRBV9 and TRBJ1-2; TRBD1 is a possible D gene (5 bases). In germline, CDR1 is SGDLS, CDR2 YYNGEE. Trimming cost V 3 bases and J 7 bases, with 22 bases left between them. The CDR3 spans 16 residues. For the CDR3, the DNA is TGTGCCAGCAGCGGAGGTCAGGGTTTTTTGATGGGTGGCTACACCTTC. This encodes CASSGGQGFLMGGYTF.

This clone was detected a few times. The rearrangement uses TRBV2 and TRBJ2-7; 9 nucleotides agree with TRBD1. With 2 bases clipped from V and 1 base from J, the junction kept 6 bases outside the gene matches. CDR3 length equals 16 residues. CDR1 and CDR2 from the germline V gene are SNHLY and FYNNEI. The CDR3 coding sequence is TGTGCCAGCAGTGAACCCCGACAGGGGGGGTCCTACGAGCAGTACTTC. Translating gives CASSEPRQGGSYEQYF.

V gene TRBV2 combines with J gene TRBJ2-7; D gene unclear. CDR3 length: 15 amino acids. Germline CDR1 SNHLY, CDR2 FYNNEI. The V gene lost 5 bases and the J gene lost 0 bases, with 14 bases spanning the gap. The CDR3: CASSHDNPSSYEQYF. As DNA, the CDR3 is TGTGCCAGCAGTCATGACAATCCGAGCTCCTACGAGCAGTACTTC.

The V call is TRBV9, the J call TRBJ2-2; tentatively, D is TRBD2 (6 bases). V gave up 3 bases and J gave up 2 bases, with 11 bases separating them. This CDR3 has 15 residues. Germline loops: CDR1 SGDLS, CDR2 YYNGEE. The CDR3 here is CASSAGVRNTGELFF. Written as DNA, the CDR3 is TGTGCCAGCAGCGCGGGGGTTCGTAACACCGGGGAGCTGTTTTTT.

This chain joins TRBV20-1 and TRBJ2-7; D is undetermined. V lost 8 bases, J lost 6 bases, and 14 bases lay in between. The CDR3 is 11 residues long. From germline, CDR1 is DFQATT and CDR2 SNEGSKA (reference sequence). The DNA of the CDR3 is TGCAGTCCCACGGTCCCCCGCGAGCAGTACTTC. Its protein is CSPTVPREQYF.

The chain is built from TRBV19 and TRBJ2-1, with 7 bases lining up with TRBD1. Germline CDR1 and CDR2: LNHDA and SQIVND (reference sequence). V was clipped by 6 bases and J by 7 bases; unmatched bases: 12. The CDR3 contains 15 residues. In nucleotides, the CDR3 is TGTGCCAGTAGGGACAGGCTCTACGAAAAAAATGAGCAGTTCTTC. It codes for CASRDRLYEKNEQFF. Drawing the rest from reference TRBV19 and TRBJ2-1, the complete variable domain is DGGITQSPKYLFRKEGQNVTLSCEQNLNHDAMYWYRQDPGQGLRLIYYSQIVNDFQKGDIAEGYSVSREKKESFPLTVTSAQKNPTAFYLCASRDRLYEKNEQFFGPGTRLTVL.

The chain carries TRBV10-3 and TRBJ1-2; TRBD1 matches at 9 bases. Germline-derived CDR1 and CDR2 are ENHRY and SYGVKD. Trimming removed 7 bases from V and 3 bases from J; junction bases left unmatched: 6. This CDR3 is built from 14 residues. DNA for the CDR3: TGTGCCATCACCGACAGGGGGGGGGACTATGGCTACACCTTC. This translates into CAITDRGGDYGYTF.

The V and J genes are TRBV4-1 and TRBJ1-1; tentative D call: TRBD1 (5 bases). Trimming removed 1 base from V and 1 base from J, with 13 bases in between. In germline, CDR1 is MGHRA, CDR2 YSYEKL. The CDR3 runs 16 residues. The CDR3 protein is CASSQGYDDRNTEAFF. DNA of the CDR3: TGCGCCAGCAGCCAAGGCTACGATGACAGGAACACTGAAGCTTTCTTT.

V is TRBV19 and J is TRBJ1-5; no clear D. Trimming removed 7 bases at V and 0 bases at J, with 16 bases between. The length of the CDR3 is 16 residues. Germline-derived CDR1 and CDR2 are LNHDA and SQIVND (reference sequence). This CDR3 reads CASTYSGPNSNQPQHF. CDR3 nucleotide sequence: TGTGCCAGTACCTATAGTGGGCCTAATAGCAATCAGCCCCAGCATTTT.

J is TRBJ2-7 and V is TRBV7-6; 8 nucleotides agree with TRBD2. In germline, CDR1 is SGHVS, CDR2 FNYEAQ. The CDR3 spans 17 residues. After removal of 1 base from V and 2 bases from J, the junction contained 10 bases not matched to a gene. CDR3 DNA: TGTGCCAGCAGCTTAGGTTTCGGGGGGGCCGTTGCCTACGAGCAGTACTTC. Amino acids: CASSLGFGGAVAYEQYF. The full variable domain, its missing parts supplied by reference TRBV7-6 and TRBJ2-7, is GAGVSQSPRYKVTKRGQDVALRCDPISGHVSLYWYRQALGQGPEFLTYFNYEAQQDKSGLPNDRFSAERPEGSISTLTIQRTEQRDSAMYRCASSLGFGGAVAYEQYFGPGTRLTVT.

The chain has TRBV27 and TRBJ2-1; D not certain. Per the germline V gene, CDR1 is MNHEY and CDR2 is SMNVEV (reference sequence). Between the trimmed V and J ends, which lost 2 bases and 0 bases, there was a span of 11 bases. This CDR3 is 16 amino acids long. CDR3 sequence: CASSLLGWSSYNEQFF. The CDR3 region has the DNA TGTGCCAGCAGTTTACTTGGGTGGAGCTCCTACAATGAGCAGTTCTTC.

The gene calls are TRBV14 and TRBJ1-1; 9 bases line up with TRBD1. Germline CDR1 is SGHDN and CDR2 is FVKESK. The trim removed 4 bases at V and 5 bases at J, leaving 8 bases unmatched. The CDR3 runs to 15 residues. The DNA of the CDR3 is TGTGCCAGCAGCCTAGGACAGGGGTCTAGGACTGAAGCTTTCTTT. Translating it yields CASSLGQGSRTEAFF. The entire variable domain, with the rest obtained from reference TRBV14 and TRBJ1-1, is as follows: EAGVTQFPSHSVIEKGQTVTLRCDPISGHDNLYWYRRVMGKEIKFLLHFVKESKQDESGMPNNRFLAERTGGTYSTLKVQPAELEDSGVYFCASSLGQGSRTEAFFGQGTRLTVV.

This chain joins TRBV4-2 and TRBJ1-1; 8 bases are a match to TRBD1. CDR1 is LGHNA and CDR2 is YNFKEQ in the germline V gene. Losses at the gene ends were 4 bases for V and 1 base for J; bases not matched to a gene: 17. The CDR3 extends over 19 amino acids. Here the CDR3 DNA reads TGTGCCAGCAGCCCCCCACATATCGGACAGGGAGGGGAGAACACTGAAGCTTTCTTT. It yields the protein CASSPPHIGQGGENTEAFF.

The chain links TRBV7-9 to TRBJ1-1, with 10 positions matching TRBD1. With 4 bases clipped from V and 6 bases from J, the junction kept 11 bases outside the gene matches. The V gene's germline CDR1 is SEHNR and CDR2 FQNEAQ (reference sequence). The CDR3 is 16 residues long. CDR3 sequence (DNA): TGTGCCAGCAGCTCCGAAGGGACAGGGGCACGCGCTGAAGCTTTCTTT. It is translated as CASSSEGTGARAEAFF.

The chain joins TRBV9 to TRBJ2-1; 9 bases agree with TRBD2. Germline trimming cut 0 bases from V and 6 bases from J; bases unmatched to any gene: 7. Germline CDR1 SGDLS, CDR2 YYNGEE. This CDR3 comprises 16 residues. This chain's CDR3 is CASSVATLAGGNEQFF. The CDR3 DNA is TGTGCCAGCAGCGTAGCCACACTAGCGGGTGGCAATGAGCAGTTCTTC.

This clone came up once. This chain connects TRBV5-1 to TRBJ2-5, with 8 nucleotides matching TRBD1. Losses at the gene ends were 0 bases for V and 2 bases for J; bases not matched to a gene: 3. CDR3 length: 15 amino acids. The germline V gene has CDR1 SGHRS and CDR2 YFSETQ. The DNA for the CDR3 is TGCGCCAGCAGCTTGGTGGGACAGGCACAAGAGACCCAGTACTTC. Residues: CASSLVGQAQETQYF.

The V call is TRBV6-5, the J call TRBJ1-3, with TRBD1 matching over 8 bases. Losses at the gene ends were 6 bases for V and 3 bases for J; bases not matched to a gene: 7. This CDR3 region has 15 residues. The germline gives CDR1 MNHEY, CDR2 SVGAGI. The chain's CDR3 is CASRSTGAGGNTIYF. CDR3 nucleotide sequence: TGTGCCAGCAGGTCGACAGGGGCGGGTGGAAACACCATATATTTT.

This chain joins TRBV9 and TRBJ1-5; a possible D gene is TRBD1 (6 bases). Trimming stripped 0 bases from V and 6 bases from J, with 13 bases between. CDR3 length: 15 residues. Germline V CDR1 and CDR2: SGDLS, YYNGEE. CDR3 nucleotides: TGTGCCAGCAGCGTAGGTGACGGGGGGCCTCAGCCCCAGCATTTT. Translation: CASSVGDGGPQPQHF.

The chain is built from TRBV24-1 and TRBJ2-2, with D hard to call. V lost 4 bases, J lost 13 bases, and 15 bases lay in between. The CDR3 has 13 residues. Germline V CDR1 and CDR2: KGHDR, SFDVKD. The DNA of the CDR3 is TGTGCCACCAGTGACCTGGGTCAGAGAGGGCTGTTTTTT. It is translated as CATSDLGQRGLFF.